Listed below are T cell receptor beta chains from one sample, sequenced in a study of long-term antiretroviral therapy in people with HIV. Clones were read by immunoSEQ multiplex PCR, and TCRdb kept only the in-frame ones, dropping some. The sample has more than 20,000 clones; 85% are singletons. The sample was unsorted PBMCs, taken about 4 years after starting antiretroviral therapy. These TCRs come from a man between 18 and 29 years old with HIV. The CDR3 runs from the conserved cysteine through the conserved F or W. A D gene is named only where the DNA matches it firmly. Clone size is not always given. Where it is, it says once, few, many or a class for expanded clones.

abundance	d_gene	v_gene	j_gene	CDR3nt	CDR3aa
-	-	TRBV5-1	TRBJ2-1	TGCGCCAGCAGCTTCGGGCAGGGGGGATACAATGAGCAGTTCTTC	CASSFGQGGYNEQFF
-	TRBD1	TRBV6-6	TRBJ1-1	TGTGCCAGCAGTCGTTGGCAGGGGGCCATGAACACTGAAGCTTTCTTT	CASSRWQGAMNTEAFF
-	-	TRBV13	TRBJ2-6	TGTGCCAGCAGCTTAGAGGCCTCTGGGGCCAACGTCCTGACTTTC	CASSLEASGANVLTF
-	-	TRBV18	TRBJ1-4	TGTGCCAGCTCACCACGGGTTTTATCAGGGGATGAAAAACTGTTTTTT	CASSPRVLSGDEKLFF
few	-	TRBV7-3	TRBJ2-3	TGTGCCAGCAGCTTATCGGGTCTATCCTCAGGGGACGCGCAGTATTTT	CASSLSGLSSGDAQYF
-	-	TRBV19	TRBJ2-2	TGTGCCAGTAGTATTGATGCCGGCACCGGGGAGCTGTTTTTT	CASSIDAGTGELFF
-	-	TRBV5-1	TRBJ1-6	TGCGCCAGCAGCTTAGATCAGTATAATTCACCCCTCCACTTT	CASSLDQYNSPLHF
-	-	TRBV7-3	TRBJ2-3	TGTGCCAGCAGCTTAGCGGGTGGCACAGATACGCAGTATTTT	CASSLAGGTDTQYF
once	-	TRBV4-1	TRBJ1-1	TGCGCCAGCAGCCAAACGGGACGGACGGGAACTGAAGCTTTCTTT	CASSQTGRTGTEAFF
few	TRBD1	TRBV28	TRBJ1-5	TGTGCCAGCAGTTCACCCCTCAGGGGGCGGAGGCAGCCCCAGCATTTT	CASSSPLRGRRQPQHF
-	-	TRBV18	TRBJ1-2	TGTGCCAGCTCACAGATAGAGGGGACCGCTAACTATGGCTACACCTTC	CASSQIEGTANYGYTF
few	TRBD1	TRBV6-5	TRBJ1-2	TGTGCCAGCAGTCAGGACAGGGGCCTCTATGGCTACACCTTC	CASSQDRGLYGYTF
-	-	TRBV28	TRBJ2-5	TGTGCCAGCAGTTTAAGGTCGCCGGGTCAGTGGGAGACCCAGTACTTC	CASSLRSPGQWETQYF
-	-	TRBV28	TRBJ1-3	TGTGCCAGCAGTTTACCCTGGGGAAACACCATATATTTT	CASSLPWGNTIYF
few	TRBD1	TRBV6-5	TRBJ2-7	TGTGCCAGCTCGAGTCAGGGCAGGGGGTACGAGCAGTACTTC	CASSSQGRGYEQYF
-	-	TRBV5-5	TRBJ2-5	TGTGCCAGCAGTCCCTTGCAGGAGTGGGACCAAGAGACCCAGTACTTC	CASSPLQEWDQETQYF
-	TRBD1	TRBV2	TRBJ1-2	TGTGCCAGCAGGAAAGAACAGGGGAACTATGGCTACACCTTC	CASRKEQGNYGYTF
-	-	TRBV28	TRBJ2-1	TGTGCCAGCAGTTCTTCAGACCACAATGAGCAGTTCTTC	CASSSSDHNEQFF
-	-	TRBV14	TRBJ1-2	TGTGCCAGCAGCCAGGGAGGAATTCATGGCTACACCTTC	CASSQGGIHGYTF
-	-	TRBV6-5	TRBJ1-3	TGTGCCAGCAGTTACTCTGCGGGCCTGGGTGGAAACACCATATATTTT	CASSYSAGLGGNTIYF
-	-	TRBV28	TRBJ1-4	TGTGCCAGCAGTCCACAGGGTCTCCGGGAAAAACTGTTTTTT	CASSPQGLREKLFF
-	TRBD1	TRBV4-2	TRBJ1-3	TGTGCCAGCAGCCTGGGACAGGGATCCTCTGGAAACACCATATATTTT	CASSLGQGSSGNTIYF
-	TRBD1	TRBV4-1	TRBJ1-6	TGCGCCAGCAGCCAAGGGGACAGAAGATCTTCACCCCTCCACTTT	CASSQGDRRSSPLHF
-	-	TRBV5-4	TRBJ2-5	TGTGCCAGCAGCCCCGGGACGGGTCAGGAGACCCAGTACTTC	CASSPGTGQETQYF
-	TRBD1	TRBV5-6	TRBJ2-7	TGTGCCAGCAGCTCGCCGGGACAGGGGTCCCACGAGCAGTACTTC	CASSSPGQGSHEQYF
once	TRBD1	TRBV7-8	TRBJ2-2	TGTGCCAGCAGCTTTAACAGGGGCTACACCGGGGAGCTGTTTTTT	CASSFNRGYTGELFF
-	-	TRBV5-1	TRBJ2-5	TGCGCCAGCAGCTTGAGCACAGGCCAAGAGACCCAGTACTTC	CASSLSTGQETQYF
-	-	TRBV5-6	TRBJ1-1	TGTGCCAGCAGGCTCAGGGAAGATACTGAAGCTTTCTTT	CASRLREDTEAFF
-	-	TRBV2	TRBJ1-1	TGTGCCAGCGAGGTGACAGGTTCGACTGAAGCTTTCTTT	CASEVTGSTEAFF
-	-	TRBV5-1	TRBJ1-4	TGCGCCAGCAGCTCACTTGCAACTAATGAAAAACTGTTTTTT	CASSSLATNEKLFF
-	TRBD2	TRBV7-3	TRBJ2-3	TGTGCCAGCAGCGCCTACAGCGGGGGGGCAGATACGCAGTATTTT	CASSAYSGGADTQYF
-	-	TRBV5-4	TRBJ1-1	TGTGCCAGCAGCTTGGGGGTGCTGAACACTGAAGCTTTCTTT	CASSLGVLNTEAFF
-	-	TRBV2	TRBJ2-3	TGTGCCAGCAGAGGGGACACTTTCACAGATACGCAGTATTTT	CASRGDTFTDTQYF
-	TRBD1	TRBV27	TRBJ2-3	TGTGCCAGCAGTGAACAGGGGCCGATTAGCACAGATACGCAGTATTTT	CASSEQGPISTDTQYF
-	TRBD1	TRBV28	TRBJ1-1	TGTGCCAGCAGTTTGTCGGAGGGGGCAGGGGCCCGCGCTTTCTTT	CASSLSEGAGARAFF
-	-	TRBV7-9	TRBJ1-4	TGTGCCAGCAGCTTAGAGAGCTCAACTAATGAAAAACTGTTTTTT	CASSLESSTNEKLFF
-	-	TRBV27	TRBJ1-1	TGTGCCAGCAGTTCTCTACAGGGGAACACTGAAGCTTTCTTT	CASSSLQGNTEAFF
-	-	TRBV4-1	TRBJ1-1	TGCGCCAGCAGCCAAGAAGGTAGACAGTGGAACACTGAAGCTTTCTTT	CASSQEGRQWNTEAFF
-	-	TRBV6-1	TRBJ1-5	TGTGCCAGCAGTGAAGGGTATCAGCCCCAGCATTTT	CASSEGYQPQHF
-	-	TRBV19	TRBJ2-1	TGTGCCAGTAGTGTCTCGACAGGTTCTCATGAGCAGTTCTTC	CASSVSTGSHEQFF
-	TRBD1	TRBV4-1	TRBJ2-2	TGCGCCAGCAGGCGCACAGGGGGAACCGGGGAGCTGTTTTTT	CASRRTGGTGELFF
-	-	TRBV25-1	TRBJ1-5	TGTGCCAGCAGTGCCGCTTTGGGGGATCAGCCCCAGCATTTT	CASSAALGDQPQHF
-	-	TRBV7-9	TRBJ2-7	TGTGCCAGCAGCTTAGCGAAGTTCTACGAGCAGTACTTC	CASSLAKFYEQYF
-	-	TRBV25-1	TRBJ2-1	TGTGCCAGTGGGACGGGGAGCAATGAGCAGTTCTTC	CASGTGSNEQFF
once	TRBD1	TRBV5-1	TRBJ1-4	TGCGCCAGCAGCCAGGGACAGGGGAGCGGAGAAAAACTGTTTTTT	CASSQGQGSGEKLFF
-	-	TRBV6-1	TRBJ2-2	TGTGCCGGCGGACATTCCACCGGGGAGCTGTTTTTT	CAGGHSTGELFF
-	-	TRBV5-6	TRBJ1-5	TGTGCCAGCAGCTTGGCGATGGGGGTGGCAGGCGATCAGCCCCAGCATTTT	CASSLAMGVAGDQPQHF
-	-	TRBV7-2	TRBJ2-1	TGTGCCAGCAGCTTTTACAATGAGCAGTTCTTC	CASSFYNEQFF
-	-	TRBV6-1	TRBJ1-1	TGTGCCAGCAGTGAGGGTTGGAGAAGAGAAGCTTTCTTT	CASSEGWRREAFF
-	TRBD1	TRBV4-1	TRBJ2-1	TGCGCCAGCAGCCCGGCGACGGGACAGTTCATCAATGAGCAGTTCTTC	CASSPATGQFINEQFF
-	-	TRBV7-9	TRBJ2-1	TGTGCCAGCAACAACAAGCATAGGCAATACAATGAGCAGTTCTTC	CASNNKHRQYNEQFF
-	-	TRBV28	TRBJ2-1	TGTGCCAGCAGCCCGGCCCGGGCCAATGAGCAGTTCTTC	CASSPARANEQFF
-	TRBD1	TRBV5-1	TRBJ1-3	TGCGCCAGCAGCCCCGGGACAGCCTCTGGAAACACCATATATTTT	CASSPGTASGNTIYF
-	TRBD1	TRBV2	TRBJ2-7	TGTGCCAGCAACCCGGGACAGGGAGGCATGAGGGGAGGCGAGCAGTACTTC	CASNPGQGGMRGGEQYF
few	-	TRBV11-2	TRBJ1-3	TGTGCCAGCGGGGTTGGGGCGCGAAACACCATATATTTT	CASGVGARNTIYF